Listed here is a single T cell receptor (beta chain). Its antigen is unidentified. This record belongs to a study of T cells expressing NK-cell markers. General study points: Dominant NKG2C+ clonotype frequencies of roughly 1.0-8% of CD8+ T cells were measured in over 5 donors.

TCRdb reanalyzed the 5' RACE reads, giving one entry per CDR3 protein sequence and no DNA. The clone table shows 250,000 to 300,000 distinct CDR3 sequences, with the ten largest holding 4.2%. Germline CDR1 DFQATT, CDR2 SNEGSKA (reference sequence). The CDR3 has 11 amino acids. The sequence was obtained from a woman aged 18 to 75 in good health. The rearrangement joins TRBV20-1 to TRBJ2-7. Source material: blood T cells: a sorted CD56 or NKG2C T cell subset, CD4+ or CD8+ T cells, or bulk PBMC T cells (not recorded which). The CDR3 protein is CSAIASYEQYF.